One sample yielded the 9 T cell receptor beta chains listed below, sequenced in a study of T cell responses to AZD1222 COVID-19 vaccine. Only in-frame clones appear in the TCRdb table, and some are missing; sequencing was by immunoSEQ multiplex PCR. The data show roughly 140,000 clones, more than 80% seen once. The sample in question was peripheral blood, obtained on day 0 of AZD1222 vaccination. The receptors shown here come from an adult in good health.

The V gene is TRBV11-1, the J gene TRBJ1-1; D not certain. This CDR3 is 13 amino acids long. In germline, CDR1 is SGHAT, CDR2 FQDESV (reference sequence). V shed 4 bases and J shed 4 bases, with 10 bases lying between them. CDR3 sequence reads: CASSYEGGTEAFF. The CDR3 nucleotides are TGTGCCAGCAGCTACGAGGGAGGCACTGAAGCTTTCTTT.

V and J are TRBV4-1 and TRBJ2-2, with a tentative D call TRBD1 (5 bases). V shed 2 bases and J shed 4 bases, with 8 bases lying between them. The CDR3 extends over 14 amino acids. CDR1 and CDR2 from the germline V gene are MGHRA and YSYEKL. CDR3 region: CASSQIGVTGELFF. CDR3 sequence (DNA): TGCGCCAGCAGCCAAATAGGGGTCACCGGGGAGCTGTTTTTT.

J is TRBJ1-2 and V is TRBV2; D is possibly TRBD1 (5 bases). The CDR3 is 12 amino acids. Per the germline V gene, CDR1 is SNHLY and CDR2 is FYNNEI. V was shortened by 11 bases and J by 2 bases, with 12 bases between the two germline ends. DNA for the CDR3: TGTGCCGAGGCGGGGGGAAACTATGGCTACACCTTC. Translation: CAEAGGNYGYTF.

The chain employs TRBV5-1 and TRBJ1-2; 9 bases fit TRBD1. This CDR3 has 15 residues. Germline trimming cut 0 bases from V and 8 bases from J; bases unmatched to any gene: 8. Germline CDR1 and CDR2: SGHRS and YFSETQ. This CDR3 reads CASSLAGQGSLGYTF. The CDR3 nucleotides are TGCGCCAGCAGCTTGGCGGGACAGGGTAGTCTCGGCTACACCTTC.

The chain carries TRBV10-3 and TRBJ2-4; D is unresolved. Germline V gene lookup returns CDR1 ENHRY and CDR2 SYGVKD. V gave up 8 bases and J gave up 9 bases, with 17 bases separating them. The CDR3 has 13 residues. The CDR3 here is CAISEAGRSIQYF. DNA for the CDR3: TGTGCCATCTCAGAAGCCGGAAGGAGCATTCAGTACTTC.

DNA for the CDR3: TGTGCCACCCGGTGGAACACTGAAGCTTTCTTT. It specifies CATRWNTEAFF. The chain recombines TRBV6-5 with TRBJ1-1; D is ambiguous. The CDR3 is 11 amino acids. Germline assignment: CDR1 MNHEY and CDR2 SVGAGI. V lost 10 bases to trimming and J lost 1 base, with 7 bases between them.

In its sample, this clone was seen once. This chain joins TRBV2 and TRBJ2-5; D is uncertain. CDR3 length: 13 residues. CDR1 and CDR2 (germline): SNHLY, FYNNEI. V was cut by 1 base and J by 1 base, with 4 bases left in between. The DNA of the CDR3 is TGTGCCAGCAGTGAAGAAAGCCAAGAGACCCAGTACTTC. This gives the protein CASSEESQETQYF.

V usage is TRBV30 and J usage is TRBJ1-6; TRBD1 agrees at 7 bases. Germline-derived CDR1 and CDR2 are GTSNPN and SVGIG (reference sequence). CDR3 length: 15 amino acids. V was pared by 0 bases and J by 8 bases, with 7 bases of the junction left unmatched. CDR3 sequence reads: CAWSVPDREHSPLHF. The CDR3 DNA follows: TGTGCCTGGAGTGTACCTGACAGGGAACATTCACCCCTCCACTTT.

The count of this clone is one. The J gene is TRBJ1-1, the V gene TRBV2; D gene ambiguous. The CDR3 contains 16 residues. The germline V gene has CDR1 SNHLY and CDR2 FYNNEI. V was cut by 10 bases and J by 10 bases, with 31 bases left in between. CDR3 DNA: TGTGCCAACCCAAGGACCAGACCGGGAATTGAAGTGGGAGCTTTCTTT. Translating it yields CANPRTRPGIEVGAFF.